The clone carrying this T cell receptor (beta chain) was picked up a small number of times. Antigen specificity is unknown. The sample comes from a study of cytomegalovirus exposure and HLA in healthy donors. Study-wide points: There were approximately 150 TCR beta chains listed as cytomegalovirus-associated. Follow-up analysis seemed to connect common viral pathogens with several of the most significant clusters identified. Immune exposure data for these donors was limited to CMV serostatus. Association of 16,951 TCR beta sequences with HLA alleles was found at 0.05 false discovery rate in a later analysis.

The study ran its PCR with 60 Vbeta and 13 Jbeta primers. Generated by immunoSEQ multiplex PCR, the TCRdb table keeps only in-frame clones and is missing some. Of more than 110,000 clones in the sample, around 10% were seen once. Per germline, CDR1 SNHLY and CDR2 FYNNEI. Losses at the gene ends were 9 bases for V and 7 bases for J; bases not matched to a gene: 13. The CDR3 spans 15 residues. Source material: PBMCs. The rearrangement uses TRBV2 and TRBJ2-1; 9 bases are shared with TRBD1. The receptor's source is a man aged 50 to 60 in good health and CMV-seronegative. The CDR3 nucleotides are TGTGCCAGGCAGAAAAGGACAGGGGTTCGGAATGAGCAGTTCTTC. As protein: CARQKRTGVRNEQFF.